A selection of T cell receptor beta chains follows, all from one sample in a study of regulatory dendritic cells for organ transplantation. The antigens these receptors bind are not known. TCRdb keeps only in-frame clones here, not all; method: immunoSEQ multiplex PCR. The sample contains about 21,000 clones, 65% to 90% of which appear only once. Sequenced material: naive CD4+ T cells from blood cultured with dendritic cells. The receptors shown here come from a human donor in good health. Both conserved end residues are part of each CDR3. The D gene is left open where the match is weak. Rows give clone size only sometimes, using once, few, many, or a class for an expanded clone.

D	J	V	size	CDR3	DNA
NA	TRBJ1-2	TRBV5-5	NA	CASSLQGLPNYGYTF	TGTGCCAGCAGCTTACAGGGACTACCTAACTATGGCTACACCTTC
NA	TRBJ1-2	TRBV6-5	few	CASSSSGGYTF	TGTGCCAGCAGTTCCTCGGGGGGCTACACCTTC
TRBD1	TRBJ1-3	TRBV12-5	NA	CASGSTPLQGAVDTIYF	TGTGCTAGTGGTTCGACGCCCTTACAGGGGGCGGTGGACACCATATATTTT
TRBD1	TRBJ2-7	TRBV19	NA	CASSIPGQGSYEQYF	TGTGCCAGTAGTATTCCGGGACAGGGCTCCTACGAGCAGTACTTC
NA	TRBJ2-6	TRBV7-2	NA	CASSLAGTGANVLTF	TGTGCCAGCAGCTTAGCTGGGACCGGGGCCAACGTCCTGACTTTC
NA	TRBJ1-3	TRBV14	NA	CASSLLVNSGNTIYF	TGTGCCAGCAGCCTGCTTGTGAACTCTGGAAACACCATATATTTT
NA	TRBJ2-2	TRBV9	NA	CASSVPGVGELFF	TGTGCCAGCAGCGTTCCCGGTGTCGGGGAGCTGTTTTTT
TRBD2	TRBJ2-2	TRBV7-2	NA	CASSPLLAGGNTGELFF	TGTGCCAGCAGCCCACTACTAGCGGGAGGGAACACCGGGGAGCTGTTTTTT
TRBD2	TRBJ2-1	TRBV7-2	NA	CASSSGRNNEQFF	TGTGCCAGCAGCTCCGGGAGGAACAATGAGCAGTTCTTC
NA	TRBJ2-3	TRBV7-9	NA	CASSIDRTTDTQYF	TGTGCCAGCAGCATAGACAGGACCACAGATACGCAGTATTTT
NA	TRBJ2-7	TRBV11-1	NA	CASTPGRQTREQYF	TGTGCCAGCACGCCGGGGCGACAAACGCGGGAGCAGTACTTC
TRBD1	TRBJ1-1	TRBV6-5	NA	CASSRNRGPNTEAFF	TGTGCCAGCAGTAGGAACAGGGGTCCCAACACTGAAGCTTTCTTT
TRBD1	TRBJ1-4	TRBV5-8	once	CASSFGTGSNEKLFF	TGTGCCAGCAGCTTCGGGACAGGATCTAATGAAAAACTGTTTTTT
TRBD2	TRBJ2-3	TRBV6-5	NA	CASSRAGLTDTQYF	TGTGCCAGCAGCCGAGCGGGGCTCACAGATACGCAGTATTTT
TRBD2	TRBJ2-5	TRBV4-2	NA	CTSSQDGIAGETQYF	TGTACCAGCAGCCAAGATGGTATAGCGGGAGAGACCCAGTACTTC
TRBD1	TRBJ1-2	TRBV4-1	NA	CASSQDRGLYGYTF	TGCGCCAGCAGCCAAGACAGGGGGCTCTATGGCTACACCTTC
NA	TRBJ1-2	TRBV6-1	NA	CASSEGAAYGYTF	TGTGCCAGCAGTGAAGGTGCGGCCTATGGCTACACCTTC
TRBD2	TRBJ2-4	TRBV7-3	NA	CASSLRGLAGEGNIQYF	TGTGCCAGCAGCCTCCGGGGTCTAGCGGGAGAGGGGAACATTCAGTACTTC
NA	TRBJ1-1	TRBV7-2	NA	CASSLSQVGAFF	TGTGCCAGCAGCTTGAGCCAGGTAGGAGCTTTCTTT
TRBD1	TRBJ2-7	TRBV2	few	CASSSGTGLDEQYF	TGTGCCAGCAGTTCCGGGACAGGGTTAGACGAGCAGTACTTC
NA	TRBJ1-2	TRBV11-2	once	CASSLDRMGYTF	TGTGCCAGCAGCTTAGACAGGATGGGCTACACCTTC
NA	TRBJ2-1	TRBV7-6	NA	CASSLDSGTPYNEQFF	TGTGCCAGCAGCTTAGATAGTGGGACCCCCTACAATGAGCAGTTCTTC
TRBD2	TRBJ2-7	TRBV6-5	NA	CASSYSGSGIVYEQYF	TGTGCCAGCAGTTACTCAGGGAGCGGGATTGTTTACGAGCAGTACTTC
NA	TRBJ1-1	TRBV7-3	NA	CASSSHRATNTEAFF	TGTGCCAGCAGCTCACACAGGGCAACGAACACTGAAGCTTTCTTT
NA	TRBJ1-5	TRBV18	NA	CASSPRQLNQPQHF	TGTGCCAGCTCCCCTCGACAGCTAAATCAGCCCCAGCATTTT
TRBD1	TRBJ2-1	TRBV30	NA	CAWSGQVLNEQFF	TGTGCCTGGAGCGGACAGGTTCTCAATGAGCAGTTCTTC
NA	TRBJ2-3	TRBV11-1	NA	CASRRTGENTDTQYF	TGTGCCAGCAGGCGGACGGGAGAAAACACAGATACGCAGTATTTT
NA	TRBJ2-2	TRBV6-5	NA	CASRLQYTGAGELFF	TGTGCCAGCAGACTACAATACACCGGGGCCGGTGAGCTGTTTTTT
NA	TRBJ2-2	TRBV4-1	NA	CASSRGQSNTGELFF	TGCGCCAGCAGCCGTGGACAGTCGAACACCGGGGAGCTGTTTTTT
TRBD1	TRBJ1-3	TRBV30	NA	CAWSYRNRGYSGNTIYF	TGTGCCTGGAGTTACCGCAACAGGGGCTACTCTGGAAACACCATATATTTT
NA	TRBJ1-2	TRBV5-6	NA	CASGQKNPGYTF	TGTGCCAGCGGACAAAAGAACCCGGGCTACACCTTC
TRBD2	TRBJ2-3	TRBV28	NA	CASSMRTSGTDTQYF	TGTGCCAGCAGTATGCGGACTAGCGGCACAGATACGCAGTATTTT
NA	TRBJ2-5	TRBV7-2	NA	CASSLAGVTETQYF	TGTGCCAGCAGCTTAGCAGGGGTCACGGAGACCCAGTACTTC
NA	TRBJ1-2	TRBV28	few	CASSSGGEANYGYTF	TGTGCCAGCAGCAGCGGGGGAGAAGCTAACTATGGCTACACCTTC
TRBD2	TRBJ2-1	TRBV15	NA	CATSRTRRNNEQFF	TGTGCCACCAGCCGGACTAGACGGAACAATGAGCAGTTCTTC
NA	TRBJ2-7	TRBV29-1	once	CSVEGNGDRQYF	TGCAGCGTTGAAGGTAACGGGGATCGGCAGTACTTC
NA	TRBJ2-1	TRBV7-9	NA	CASSLLGGGPGEQFF	TGTGCCAGCAGCTTATTGGGGGGGGGCCCCGGTGAGCAGTTCTTC
NA	TRBJ2-3	TRBV21-1	NA	CASRLRTRRRQSTDTQYF	TGTGCCAGCAGACTCAGAACAAGACGGCGACAATCCACAGATACGCAGTATTTT
NA	TRBJ1-4	TRBV4-3	NA	CASSRSGGANEKLFF	TGCGCCAGCAGCCGCTCAGGAGGGGCTAATGAAAAACTGTTTTTT
NA	TRBJ2-1	TRBV12-5	NA	CASGLSYTSLNEQFF	TGTGCTAGTGGTTTGAGTTATACTAGTTTAAATGAGCAGTTCTTC
NA	TRBJ1-5	TRBV18	NA	CASSPTGAFNQPQHF	TGTGCCAGCTCACCTACGGGGGCGTTCAATCAGCCCCAGCATTTT